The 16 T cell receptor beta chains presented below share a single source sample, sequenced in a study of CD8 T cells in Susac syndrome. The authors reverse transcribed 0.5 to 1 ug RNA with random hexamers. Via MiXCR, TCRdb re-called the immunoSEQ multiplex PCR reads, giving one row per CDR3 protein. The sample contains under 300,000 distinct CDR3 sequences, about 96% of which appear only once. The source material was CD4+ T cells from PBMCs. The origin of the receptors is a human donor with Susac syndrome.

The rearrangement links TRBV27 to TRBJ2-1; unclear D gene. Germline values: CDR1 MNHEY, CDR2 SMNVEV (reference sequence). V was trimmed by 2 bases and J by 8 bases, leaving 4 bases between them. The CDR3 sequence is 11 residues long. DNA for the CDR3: TGTGCCAGCAGTTTACGCTATGAGCAGTTCTTC. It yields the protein CASSLRYEQFF.

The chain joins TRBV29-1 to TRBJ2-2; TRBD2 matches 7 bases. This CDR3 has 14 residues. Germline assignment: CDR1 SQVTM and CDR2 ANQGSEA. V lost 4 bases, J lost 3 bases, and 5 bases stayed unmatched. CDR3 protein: CSVGTSRDTGELFF. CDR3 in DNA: TGCAGCGTTGGGACTAGTCGGGACACCGGGGAGCTGTTTTTT.

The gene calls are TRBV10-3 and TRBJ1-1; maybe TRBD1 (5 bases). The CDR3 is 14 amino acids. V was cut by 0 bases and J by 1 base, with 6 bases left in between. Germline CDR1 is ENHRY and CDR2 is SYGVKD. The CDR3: CAISESGGNTEAFF. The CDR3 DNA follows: TGTGCCATCAGTGAGTCGGGGGGGAACACTGAAGCTTTCTTT.

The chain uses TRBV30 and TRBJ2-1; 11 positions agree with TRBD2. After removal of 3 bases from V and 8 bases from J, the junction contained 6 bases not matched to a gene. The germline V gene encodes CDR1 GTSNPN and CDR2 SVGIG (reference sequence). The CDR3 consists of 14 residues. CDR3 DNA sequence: TGTGCCTGGAGGACTAGCGGGACTAGCTATGAGCAGTTCTTC. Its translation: CAWRTSGTSYEQFF.

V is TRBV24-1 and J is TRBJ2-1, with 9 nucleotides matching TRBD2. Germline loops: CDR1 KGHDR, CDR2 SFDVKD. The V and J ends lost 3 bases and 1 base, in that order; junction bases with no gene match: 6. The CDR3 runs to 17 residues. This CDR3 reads CATSDVSGSASYNEQFF. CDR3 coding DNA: TGTGCCACCAGTGATGTTAGCGGGAGCGCGTCCTACAATGAGCAGTTCTTC.

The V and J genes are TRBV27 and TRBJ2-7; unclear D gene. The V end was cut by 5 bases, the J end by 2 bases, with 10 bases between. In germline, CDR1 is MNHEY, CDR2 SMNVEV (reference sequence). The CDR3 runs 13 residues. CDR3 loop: CASSPRRTYEQYF. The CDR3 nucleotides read TGTGCCAGCAGTCCCCGACGGACCTACGAGCAGTACTTC.

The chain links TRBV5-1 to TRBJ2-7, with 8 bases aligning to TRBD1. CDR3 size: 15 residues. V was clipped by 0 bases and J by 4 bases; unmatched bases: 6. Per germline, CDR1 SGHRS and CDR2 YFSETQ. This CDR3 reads CASSLVPGGAYEQYF. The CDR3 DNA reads TGCGCCAGCAGCTTGGTTCCAGGGGGCGCGTACGAGCAGTACTTC.

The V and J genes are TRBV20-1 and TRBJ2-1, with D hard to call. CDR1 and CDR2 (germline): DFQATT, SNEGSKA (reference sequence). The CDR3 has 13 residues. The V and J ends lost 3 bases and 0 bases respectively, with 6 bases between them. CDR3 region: CSASGPSYNEQFF. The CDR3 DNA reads TGCAGTGCTAGCGGGCCCTCCTACAATGAGCAGTTCTTC.

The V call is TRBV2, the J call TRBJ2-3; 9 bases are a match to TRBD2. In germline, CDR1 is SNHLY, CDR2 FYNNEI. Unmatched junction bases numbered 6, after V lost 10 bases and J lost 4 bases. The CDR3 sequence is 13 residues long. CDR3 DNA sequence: TGTGCCACGCGGGGGGGCTTATCAGATACGCAGTATTTT. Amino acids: CATRGGLSDTQYF.

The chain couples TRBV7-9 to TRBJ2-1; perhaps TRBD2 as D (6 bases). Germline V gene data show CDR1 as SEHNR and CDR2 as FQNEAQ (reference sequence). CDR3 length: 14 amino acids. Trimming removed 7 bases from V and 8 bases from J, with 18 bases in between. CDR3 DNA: TGTGCCAGCAACCGGGACTCCACGGGCCATGAGCAGTTCTTC. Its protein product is CASNRDSTGHEQFF.

The DNA for the CDR3 is TGTGCCTGGAGCTTGACCGGCAACACTGAAGCTTTCTTT. It encodes CAWSLTGNTEAFF. This chain connects TRBV30 to TRBJ1-1; D gene unclear. V was clipped by 3 bases and J by 2 bases, with 10 bases between them. The CDR3 is made up of 13 amino acids. Per germline, CDR1 GTSNPN and CDR2 SVGIG (reference sequence).

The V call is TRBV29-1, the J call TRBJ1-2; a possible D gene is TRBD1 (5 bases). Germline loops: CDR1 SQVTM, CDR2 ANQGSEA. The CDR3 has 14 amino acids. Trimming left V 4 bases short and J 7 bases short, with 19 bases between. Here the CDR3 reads CSVVGAVVRGGYTF. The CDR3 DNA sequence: TGCAGCGTTGTAGGGGCCGTGGTACGGGGTGGCTACACCTTC.

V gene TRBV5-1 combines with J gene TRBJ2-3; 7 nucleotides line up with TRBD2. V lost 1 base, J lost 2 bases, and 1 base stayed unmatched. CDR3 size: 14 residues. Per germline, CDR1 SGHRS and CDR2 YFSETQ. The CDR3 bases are TGCGCCAGCAGCTTGAGCGGGGACACAGATACGCAGTATTTT. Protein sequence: CASSLSGDTDTQYF.

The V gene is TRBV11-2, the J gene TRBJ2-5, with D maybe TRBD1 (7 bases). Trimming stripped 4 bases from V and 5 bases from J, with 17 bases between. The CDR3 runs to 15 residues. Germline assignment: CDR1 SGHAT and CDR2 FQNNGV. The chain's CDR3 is CASSWGETGRETQYF. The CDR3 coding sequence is TGTGCCAGCAGCTGGGGCGAGACAGGGAGGGAGACCCAGTACTTC.

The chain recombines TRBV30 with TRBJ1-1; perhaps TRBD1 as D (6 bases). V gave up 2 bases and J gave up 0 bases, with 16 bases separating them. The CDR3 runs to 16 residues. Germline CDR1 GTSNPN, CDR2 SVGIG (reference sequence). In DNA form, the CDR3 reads TGTGCCTGGAGTAGGAGCTTGAGACAGGTGAACACTGAAGCTTTCTTT. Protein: CAWSRSLRQVNTEAFF. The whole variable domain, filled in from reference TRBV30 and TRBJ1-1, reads SQTIHQWPATLVQPVGSPLSLECTVEGTSNPNLYWYRQAAGRGLQLLFYSVGIGQISSEVPQNLSASRPQDRQFILSSKKLLLSDSGFYLCAWSRSLRQVNTEAFFGQGTRLTVV.

The CDR3 DNA reads TGTGCCAGCAGCCAAGTCGCCCCGGGACAGAGGAGAGCTACGGAGCAGTACTTC. Protein product: CASSQVAPGQRRATEQYF. The V call is TRBV3-1, the J call TRBJ2-7; 7 bases map to TRBD1. Trimming at V came to 1 base and at J to 7 bases, leaving 19 bases not matched to a gene. From germline, CDR1 is LGHDT and CDR2 YNNKEL (reference sequence). The CDR3 extends over 18 amino acids.